Shown below are 26 T cell receptor beta chains from a single sample sequenced in a study of cytomegalovirus exposure and HLA in healthy donors. The PCR ran on 60 Vbeta and 13 Jbeta primers. Assay: immunoSEQ multiplex PCR; the TCRdb copy retains only in-frame clones and omits some. The sample lists about 110,000 clones, roughly 72% occurring once. Sequences were obtained from PBMCs. All receptors derive from a man aged 25 to 45 in good health and CMV-seronegative.

The chain carries TRBV2 and TRBJ2-1; the match to TRBD2 covers 7 bases. Germline CDR1 is SNHLY and CDR2 is FYNNEI. V was clipped by 4 bases and J by 7 bases; unmatched bases: 4. The CDR3 has 13 residues. The CDR3 is CASSAGRLNEQFF. In DNA form, the CDR3 reads TGTGCCAGCAGTGCCGGGAGGCTGAATGAGCAGTTCTTC.

The chain is built from TRBV7-8 and TRBJ1-2; TRBD1 aligns across 7 bases. Trimming took 1 base from V and 5 from J; bases not matched to a gene: 7. The CDR3 length is 15 residues. Per germline, CDR1 SGHVS and CDR2 FQNEAQ. CDR3 sequence (DNA): TGTGCCAGCAGCTTAGAGGACAGGTCTCGGTATGGCTACACCTTC. Translating it yields CASSLEDRSRYGYTF.

CDR3 in DNA: TGTGCCAGCACCTCTCCCCGGGGGATGTACGAGCAGTACTTC. Protein product: CASTSPRGMYEQYF. The chain recombines TRBV5-6 with TRBJ2-7; TRBD2 is a possible D gene (6 bases). V lost 6 bases and J lost 4, with 17 bases in between. Germline V gene lookup returns CDR1 SGHDT and CDR2 YYEEEE. This CDR3 is built from 14 residues. Drawing the rest from reference TRBV5-6 and TRBJ2-7, the complete variable domain is DAGVTQSPTHLIKTRGQQVTLRCSPKSGHDTVSWYQQALGQGPQFIFQYYEEEERQRGNFPDRFSGHQFPNYSSELNVNALLLGDSALYLCASTSPRGMYEQYFGPGTRLTVT.

V gene TRBV28 combines with J gene TRBJ1-2; 10 bases are shared with TRBD1. This CDR3 spans 14 amino acids. The germline V gene encodes CDR1 MDHEN and CDR2 SYDVKM. The V segment lost 4 bases and the J segment 8 bases; nucleotides outside the gene matches: 7. This CDR3 is CASSSTGGAGGYTF. The CDR3 DNA reads TGTGCCAGCAGTTCGACAGGGGGCGCGGGAGGCTACACCTTC.

The DNA of the CDR3 is TGTGCCTGGGGGTTGGGGCCCCCCTACGAGCAGTACTTC. It translates to CAWGLGPPYEQYF. V gene TRBV30 combines with J gene TRBJ2-7, with D perhaps TRBD1 (5 bases). The CDR3 is made up of 13 amino acids. Between the trimmed V and J ends, which lost 5 bases and 2 bases, there was a span of 13 bases. Looked up from germline, CDR1 is GTSNPN and CDR2 is SVGIG (reference sequence). Complete variable domain (other parts from reference TRBV30 and TRBJ2-7): SQTIHQWPATLVQPVGSPLSLECTVEGTSNPNLYWYRQAAGRGLQLLFYSVGIGQISSEVPQNLSASRPQDRQFILSSKKLLLSDSGFYLCAWGLGPPYEQYFGPGTRLTVT.

This clone was seen a handful of times. This chain links TRBV7-9 with TRBJ1-1; 8 nucleotides align to TRBD1. Trimming at V came to 4 bases and at J to 1 base, leaving 5 bases not matched to a gene. Germline V CDR1 and CDR2: SEHNR, FQNEAQ (reference sequence). The CDR3 runs to 15 residues. The CDR3 DNA sequence: TGTGCCAGCAGCTCAACAGGGGGGGCGAACACTGAAGCTTTCTTT. The encoded protein is CASSSTGGANTEAFF.

The V and J genes are TRBV27 and TRBJ1-1; no clear D gene. Trimming pared 2 bases from V and 7 bases from J, leaving 14 bases between. CDR3 length equals 14 residues. The germline V gene has CDR1 MNHEY and CDR2 SMNVEV (reference sequence). The CDR3 nucleotides read TGTGCCAGCAGTTTAAGGGAGGGCTCTGGTGAAGCTTTCTTT. It codes for CASSLREGSGEAFF.

The chain is built from TRBV4-2 and TRBJ2-7, with a possible D match to TRBD1 (5 bases). This CDR3 contains 16 residues. The germline gives CDR1 LGHNA, CDR2 YNFKEQ. Deletions cut 1 base from V and 1 base from J, with 14 bases between. The CDR3 nucleotides read TGTGCCAGCAGCCAAGTACCGGCGGACACTTCCTACGAGCAGTACTTC. Translating it yields CASSQVPADTSYEQYF.

This clone was detected a few times. In the same sample, other DNA sequences code for this CDR3. The gene calls are TRBV7-9 and TRBJ1-4; D remains ambiguous. The CDR3 sequence is 13 residues long. Germline CDR1 is SEHNR and CDR2 is FQNEAQ (reference sequence). Trimming removed 1 base from V and 7 bases from J, with 7 bases in between. The CDR3 DNA is TGTGCCAGCAGCTTAGGCGGCGGTGAAAAACTGTTTTTT. It encodes CASSLGGGEKLFF.

In its sample, this clone was seen once. This sequence joins TRBV30 and TRBJ2-1; 8 nucleotides line up with TRBD2. The CDR3 covers 14 residues. Germline assignment: CDR1 GTSNPN and CDR2 SVGIG (reference sequence). V lost 5 bases and J lost 7; bases outside the gene matches: 10. The CDR3 sequence is CAWGPGTSRNEQFF. CDR3 nucleotides: TGTGCCTGGGGCCCCGGGACTAGTAGGAATGAGCAGTTCTTC.

This clone was picked up one time. This chain uses TRBV28 with TRBJ2-3; a weak D match, TRBD2 (6 bases). The CDR3 consists of 16 residues. Trimming shortened V by 4 bases and J by 2 bases, and 16 bases separated the two germline ends. Germline lookup yields CDR1 MDHEN and CDR2 SYDVKM. Here the CDR3 reads CASSSAGIGTTDTQYF. The CDR3 DNA reads TGTGCCAGCAGTTCGGCGGGGATCGGGACCACAGATACGCAGTATTTT.

The chain uses TRBV6-1 and TRBJ1-2; no clear D gene. The germline V and J ends were trimmed by 6 bases and 7 bases, with 15 bases remaining between them. Germline CDR1 and CDR2: MNHNS and SASEGT. This CDR3 is 13 amino acids long. CDR3 residues: CASSPIPSSGYTF. The CDR3 DNA reads TGTGCCAGCAGCCCGATACCGAGCTCTGGCTACACCTTC.

This sequence joins TRBV7-8 and TRBJ2-2; no definite D call. The CDR3 totals 16 residues. The germline V and J ends were trimmed by 5 bases and 1 base, with 14 bases remaining between them. Germline V CDR1 and CDR2: SGHVS, FQNEAQ. CDR3 loop: CASSLTAPGNTGELFF. The CDR3 DNA reads TGTGCCAGCAGCCTCACAGCTCCTGGGAACACCGGGGAGCTGTTTTTT.

This clone was counted a few times. The J gene is TRBJ2-1, the V gene TRBV19, with 8 bases fitting TRBD1. This CDR3 has 13 residues. Germline V CDR1 and CDR2: LNHDA, SQIVND (reference sequence). Germline trimming cut 8 bases from V and 9 bases from J; bases unmatched to any gene: 9. The CDR3 region has the DNA TGTGCCAGTTCGGACAGGGTTGGTGGTGAGCAGTTCTTC. This translates into CASSDRVGGEQFF.

The V and J genes are TRBV7-8 and TRBJ1-5; the D gene is possibly TRBD1 (6 bases). CDR3 size: 14 residues. CDR1 SGHVS and CDR2 FQNEAQ come from the germline V gene. V was clipped by 3 bases and J by 4 bases, with 10 bases between them. This CDR3 reads CASSFQQGNQPQHF. The CDR3 coding sequence is TGTGCCAGCAGCTTCCAACAGGGTAATCAGCCCCAGCATTTT.

This sequence joins TRBV6-1 and TRBJ1-1; D is perhaps TRBD1 (6 bases). The V end lost 4 bases, the J end lost 1 base, and 16 bases lay between the germline ends. This CDR3 is built from 16 residues. Germline CDR1 and CDR2: MNHNS and SASEGT. The CDR3 protein is CASSVRSGTPNTEAFF. DNA for the CDR3: TGTGCCAGCAGTGTCAGGTCCGGGACACCGAACACTGAAGCTTTCTTT.

This clone has a single count. The chain recombines TRBV29-1 with TRBJ2-2; D gene uncertain. This CDR3 has 13 residues. The V and J ends lost 4 bases and 0 bases respectively, with 6 bases between them. Germline CDR1 is SQVTM and CDR2 is ANQGSEA. The CDR3 protein is CSVAQTNTGELFF. CDR3 coding DNA: TGCAGCGTTGCCCAAACGAACACCGGGGAGCTGTTTTTT.

This clone has a single count. This chain uses TRBV6-1 with TRBJ1-5; D is undetermined. The V end lost 1 base, the J end lost 6 bases, and 7 bases lay between the germline ends. CDR1 is MNHNS, CDR2 SASEGT, per germline. CDR3 length: 13 residues. The CDR3 loop is CASSEVEPQPQHF. CDR3 coding DNA: TGTGCCAGCAGTGAAGTGGAGCCTCAGCCCCAGCATTTT.

The chain joins TRBV28 to TRBJ2-1, with a possible D match to TRBD1 (5 bases). CDR3 length equals 15 residues. Germline values: CDR1 MDHEN, CDR2 SYDVKM. V shed 3 bases and J shed 5 bases, with 14 bases lying between them. The CDR3 coding sequence is TGTGCCAGCAGTTTTACCAGGGATTTTCACAATGAGCAGTTCTTC. Amino acid sequence: CASSFTRDFHNEQFF. Variable domain in full (rest from reference TRBV28 and TRBJ2-1): DVKVTQSSRYLVKRTGEKVFLECVQDMDHENMFWYRQDPGLGLRLIYFSYDVKMKEKGDIPEGYSVSREKKERFSLILESASTNQTSMYLCASSFTRDFHNEQFFGPGTRLTVL.

This chain joins TRBV5-1 and TRBJ2-2; 12 bases line up with TRBD2. With 4 bases clipped from V and 6 bases from J, the junction kept 10 bases outside the gene matches. Germline CDR1 reads SGHRS; CDR2 reads YFSETQ. There are 17 residues in the CDR3. CDR3 in amino acids: CASSPPTRTSGAGELFF. In nucleotides, the CDR3 is TGCGCCAGCAGCCCCCCGACCCGGACTAGCGGGGCCGGGGAGCTGTTTTTT.

This chain uses TRBV6-6 with TRBJ1-1, with D possibly matching TRBD1 (5 bases). The V end lost 8 bases, the J end lost 1 base, and 17 bases lay between the germline ends. The germline CDR1 and CDR2 sequences are MNHNY and SVGAGI (reference sequence). The CDR3 runs 15 residues. CDR3 protein: CASQGGGRGNTEAFF. CDR3 sequence (DNA): TGTGCCAGCCAGGGAGGAGGGCGGGGGAACACTGAAGCTTTCTTT.

This chain links TRBV5-1 with TRBJ2-2; TRBD1 might be the D (6 bases). Per germline, CDR1 SGHRS and CDR2 YFSETQ. V lost 9 bases, J lost 2 bases, and 11 bases lay in between. CDR3 length equals 13 residues. The CDR3 here is CATTGTNTGELFF. CDR3 DNA sequence: TGCGCCACTACAGGGACAAACACCGGGGAGCTGTTTTTT.

This chain uses TRBV25-1 with TRBJ2-5, with TRBD1 identical over 9 bases. The assigned J gene may be wrong: the sequence end matches TRBJ2-7 better. The germline CDR1 and CDR2 sequences are MGHDK and SYGVNS. The CDR3 consists of 14 residues. CDR3 bases: TGTGCCAGCAGTAGGGCCGGGACAGGGCCCGAGCAGTACTTC. Translation gives CASSRAGTGPEQYF.

The J gene is TRBJ2-1, the V gene TRBV7-9, with D perhaps TRBD1 (6 bases). Germline V lookup: CDR1 SEHNR, CDR2 FQNEAQ (reference sequence). Between the trimmed V and J ends, which lost 8 bases and 0 bases, there was a span of 14 bases. The CDR3 totals 15 residues. For the CDR3, the DNA is TGTGCCAGCGGACAGACTACTAGCTCCTACAATGAGCAGTTCTTC. This sequence encodes CASGQTTSSYNEQFF.

The chain couples TRBV28 to TRBJ2-2; 7 positions match TRBD1. With V trimmed by 6 bases and J by 4 bases, 8 bases remained unmatched. CDR3 length: 15 amino acids. Germline V gives CDR1 MDHEN, CDR2 SYDVKM. The CDR3 DNA reads as TGTGCCAGCAGACTCAACCACAGGGGCACCGGGGAGCTGTTTTTT. It codes for CASRLNHRGTGELFF.

This clone was seen once. The rearrangement joins TRBV6-4 to TRBJ2-1; TRBD2 matches 9 bases. The CDR3 has 15 residues. J was trimmed by 6 bases and V by 7 bases; bases with no gene match: 10. Germline lookup yields CDR1 MRHNA and CDR2 SNTAGT. CDR3 nucleotide sequence: TGTGCCAGCAAAGGCTCGGCGGGAGGGCCCAATGAGCAGTTCTTC. As protein: CASKGSAGGPNEQFF.